This TCR beta chain was observed in a study of preoperative IRX-2 immunotherapy in early breast cancer. Generated by immunoSEQ multiplex PCR, the TCRdb table keeps only in-frame clones and is missing some. The sample holds 40,000 to 45,000 clones, about 95% seen once. The sample's treatment: preoperative locoregional IRX-2 cytokine immunotherapy. Samples came from a phase Ib trial of preoperative locoregional IRX-2 cytokine immunotherapy. V was shortened by 5 bases and J by 4 bases, with 14 bases between the two germline ends. The CDR3 totals 14 residues. Germline CDR1 is SGHVS and CDR2 is FQNEAQ. The source is a human donor with breast cancer. Sequenced material: tumor tissue, taken after IRX-2 immunotherapy. The chain has TRBV7-8 and TRBJ1-1, with D maybe TRBD1 (6 bases). The CDR3: CASSRGGAITEAFF. The CDR3 DNA sequence: TGTGCCAGCAGCAGGGGGGGGGCGATCACTGAAGCTTTCTTT.